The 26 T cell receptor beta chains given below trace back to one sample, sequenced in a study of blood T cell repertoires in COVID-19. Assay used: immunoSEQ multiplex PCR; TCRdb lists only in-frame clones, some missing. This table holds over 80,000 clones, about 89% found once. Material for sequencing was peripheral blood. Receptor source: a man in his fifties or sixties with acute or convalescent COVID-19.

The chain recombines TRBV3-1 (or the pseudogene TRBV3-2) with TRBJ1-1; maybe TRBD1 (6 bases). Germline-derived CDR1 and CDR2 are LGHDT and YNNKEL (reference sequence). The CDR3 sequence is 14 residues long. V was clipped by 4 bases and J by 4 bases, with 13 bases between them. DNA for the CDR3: TGTGCCAGCAGCCCGGGGGGCAGAGGCACTGAAGCTTTCTTT. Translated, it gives CASSPGGRGTEAFF.

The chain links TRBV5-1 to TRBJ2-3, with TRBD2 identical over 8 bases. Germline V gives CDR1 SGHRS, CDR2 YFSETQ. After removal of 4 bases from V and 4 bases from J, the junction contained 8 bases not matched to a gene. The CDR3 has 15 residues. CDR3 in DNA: TGCGCCAGCAGCCCCGGGACTAGGGTCCCAGATACGCAGTATTTT. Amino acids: CASSPGTRVPDTQYF.

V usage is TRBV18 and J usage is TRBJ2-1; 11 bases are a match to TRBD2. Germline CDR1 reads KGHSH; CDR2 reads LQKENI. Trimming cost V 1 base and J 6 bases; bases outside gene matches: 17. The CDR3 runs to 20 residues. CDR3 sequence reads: CASSPLGGTSGVGPLNEQFF. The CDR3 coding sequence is TGTGCCAGCTCACCACTCGGGGGGACTAGCGGCGTGGGCCCCCTCAATGAGCAGTTCTTC.

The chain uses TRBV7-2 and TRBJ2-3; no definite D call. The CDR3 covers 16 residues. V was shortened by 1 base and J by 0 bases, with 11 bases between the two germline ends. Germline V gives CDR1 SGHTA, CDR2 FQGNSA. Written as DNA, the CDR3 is TGTGCCAGCAGCTTAGTAACCACCAGAAGCACAGATACGCAGTATTTT. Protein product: CASSLVTTRSTDTQYF.

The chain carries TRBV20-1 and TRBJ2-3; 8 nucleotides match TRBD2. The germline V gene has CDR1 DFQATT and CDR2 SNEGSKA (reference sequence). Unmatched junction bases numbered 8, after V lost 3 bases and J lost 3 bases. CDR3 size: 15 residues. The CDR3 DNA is TGCAGTGCTAGTCCCAGCGGGAGAGGGACAGATACGCAGTATTTT. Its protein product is CSASPSGRGTDTQYF.

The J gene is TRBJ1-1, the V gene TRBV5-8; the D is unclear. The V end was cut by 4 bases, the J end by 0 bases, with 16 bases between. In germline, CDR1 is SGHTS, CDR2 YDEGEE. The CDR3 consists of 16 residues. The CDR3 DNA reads TGTGCCAGCAGCCGACTTCCCGAGTCAGTGAACACTGAAGCTTTCTTT. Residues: CASSRLPESVNTEAFF.

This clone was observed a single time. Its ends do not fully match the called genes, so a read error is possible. CDR3 loop: CASSSKGGYRVLSF. The CDR3 bases are TGCGCCAGCAGCTCCAAAGGGGGCTACAGAGTCCTGTCCTTC. V gene TRBV5-1 combines with J gene TRBJ2-7; 7 bases match TRBD1. This CDR3 has 14 amino acids. From germline, CDR1 is SGHRS and CDR2 YFSETQ.

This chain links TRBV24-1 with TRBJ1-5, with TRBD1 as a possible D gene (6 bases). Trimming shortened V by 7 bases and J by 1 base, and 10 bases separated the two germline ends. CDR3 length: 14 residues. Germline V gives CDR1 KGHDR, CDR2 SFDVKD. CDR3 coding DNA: TGTGCCACCAGGGGACACCGGAGCAATCAGCCCCAGCATTTT. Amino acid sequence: CATRGHRSNQPQHF.

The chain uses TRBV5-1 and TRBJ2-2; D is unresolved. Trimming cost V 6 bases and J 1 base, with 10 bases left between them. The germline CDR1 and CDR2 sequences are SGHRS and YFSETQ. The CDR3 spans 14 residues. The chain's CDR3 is CASIPYENTGELFF. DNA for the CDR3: TGCGCCAGCATCCCCTACGAGAACACCGGGGAGCTGTTTTTT.

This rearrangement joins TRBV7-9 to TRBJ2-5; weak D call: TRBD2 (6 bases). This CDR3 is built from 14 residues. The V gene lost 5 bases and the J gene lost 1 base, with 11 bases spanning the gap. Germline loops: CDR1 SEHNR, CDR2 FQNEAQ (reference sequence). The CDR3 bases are TGTGCCAGCAGCCTATCCGGGAGCCAAGAGACCCAGTACTTC. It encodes CASSLSGSQETQYF.

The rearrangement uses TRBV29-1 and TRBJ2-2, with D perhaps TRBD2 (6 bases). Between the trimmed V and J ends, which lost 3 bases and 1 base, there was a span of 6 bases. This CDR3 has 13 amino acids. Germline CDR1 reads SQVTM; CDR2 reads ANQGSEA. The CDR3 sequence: CSVEGGNTGELFF. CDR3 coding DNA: TGCAGCGTTGAGGGGGGGAACACCGGGGAGCTGTTTTTT.

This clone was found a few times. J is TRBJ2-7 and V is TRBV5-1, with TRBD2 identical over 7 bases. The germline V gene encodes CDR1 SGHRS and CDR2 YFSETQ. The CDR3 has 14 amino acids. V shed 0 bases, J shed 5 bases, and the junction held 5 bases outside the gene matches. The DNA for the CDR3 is TGCGCCAGCAGCTTGGTAGCGGGCAGGGACGAGCAGTACTTC. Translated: CASSLVAGRDEQYF.

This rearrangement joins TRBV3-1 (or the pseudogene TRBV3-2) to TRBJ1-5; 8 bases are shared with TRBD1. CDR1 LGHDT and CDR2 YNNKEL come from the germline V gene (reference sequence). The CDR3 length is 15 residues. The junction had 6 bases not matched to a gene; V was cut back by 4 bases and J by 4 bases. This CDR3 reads CASSPKTGGNQPQHF. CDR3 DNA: TGTGCCAGCAGCCCAAAAACAGGGGGAAATCAGCCCCAGCATTTT.

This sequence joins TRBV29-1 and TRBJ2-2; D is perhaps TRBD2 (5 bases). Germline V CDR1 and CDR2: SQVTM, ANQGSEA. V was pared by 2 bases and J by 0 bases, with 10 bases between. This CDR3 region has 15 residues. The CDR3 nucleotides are TGCAGCGTTGAAAGGAGCGGAGCGAACACCGGGGAGCTGTTTTTT. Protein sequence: CSVERSGANTGELFF.

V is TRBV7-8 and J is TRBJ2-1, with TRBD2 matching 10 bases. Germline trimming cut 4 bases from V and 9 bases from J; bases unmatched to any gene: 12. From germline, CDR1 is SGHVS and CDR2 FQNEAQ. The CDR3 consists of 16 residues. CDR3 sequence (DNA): TGTGCCAGCAGCTCTCCCCCAGCGGGAGGGCCCATTGAGCAGTTCTTC. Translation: CASSSPPAGGPIEQFF.

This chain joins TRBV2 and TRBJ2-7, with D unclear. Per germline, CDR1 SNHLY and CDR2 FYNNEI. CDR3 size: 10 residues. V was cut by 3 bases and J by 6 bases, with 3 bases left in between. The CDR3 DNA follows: TGTGCCAGCAGTGACGGCGAGCAGTACTTC. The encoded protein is CASSDGEQYF.

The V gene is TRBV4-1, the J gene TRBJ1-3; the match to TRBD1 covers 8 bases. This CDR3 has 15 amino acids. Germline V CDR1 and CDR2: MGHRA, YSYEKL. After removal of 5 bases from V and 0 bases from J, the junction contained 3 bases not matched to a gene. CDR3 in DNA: TGCGCCAGCAGCTGGGACAGGACCTCTGGAAACACCATATATTTT. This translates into CASSWDRTSGNTIYF.

The CDR3 reads CASRRSGGYGYTF. In DNA, the CDR3 is TGTGCCAGCAGACGATCGGGAGGCTATGGCTACACCTTC. The genes are TRBV12-3 or TRBV12-4 and TRBJ1-2; D unresolved. The CDR3 runs 13 residues. The germline V and J ends were trimmed by 6 bases and 4 bases, with 12 bases remaining between them.

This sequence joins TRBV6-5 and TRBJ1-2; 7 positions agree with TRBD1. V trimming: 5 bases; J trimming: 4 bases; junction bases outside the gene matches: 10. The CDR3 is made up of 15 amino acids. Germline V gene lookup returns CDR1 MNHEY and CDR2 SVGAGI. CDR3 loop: CASSPRQGEGYGYTF. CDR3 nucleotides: TGTGCCAGCAGTCCCCGACAGGGCGAGGGCTATGGCTACACCTTC.

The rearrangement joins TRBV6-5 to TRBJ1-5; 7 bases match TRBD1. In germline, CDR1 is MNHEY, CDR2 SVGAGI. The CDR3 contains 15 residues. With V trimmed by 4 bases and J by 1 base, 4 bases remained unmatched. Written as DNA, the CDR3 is TGTGCCAGCAGTTCAACAGGGGCGAGCAATCAGCCCCAGCATTTT. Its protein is CASSSTGASNQPQHF.

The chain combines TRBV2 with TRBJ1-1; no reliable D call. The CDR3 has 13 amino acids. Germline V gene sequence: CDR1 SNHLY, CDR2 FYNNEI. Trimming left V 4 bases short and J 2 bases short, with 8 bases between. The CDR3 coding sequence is TGTGCCAGCAGTGGTGACACTAACACTGAAGCTTTCTTT. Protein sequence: CASSGDTNTEAFF.

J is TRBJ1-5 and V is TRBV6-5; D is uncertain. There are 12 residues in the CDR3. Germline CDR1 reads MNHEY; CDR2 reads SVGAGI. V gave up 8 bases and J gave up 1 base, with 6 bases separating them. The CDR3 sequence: CASGGSNQPQHF. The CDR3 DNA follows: TGTGCCAGCGGCGGGAGCAATCAGCCCCAGCATTTT.

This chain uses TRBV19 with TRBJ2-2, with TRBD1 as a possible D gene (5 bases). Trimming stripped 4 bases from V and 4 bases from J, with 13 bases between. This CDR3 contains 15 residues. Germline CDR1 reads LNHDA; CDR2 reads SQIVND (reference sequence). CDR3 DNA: TGTGCCAGTAGTAACTCAGGGTCGTTCACCGGGGAGCTGTTTTTT. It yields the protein CASSNSGSFTGELFF.

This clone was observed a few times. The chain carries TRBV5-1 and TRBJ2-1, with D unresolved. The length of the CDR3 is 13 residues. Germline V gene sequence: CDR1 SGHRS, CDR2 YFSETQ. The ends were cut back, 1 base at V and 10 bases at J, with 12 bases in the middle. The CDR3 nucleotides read TGCGCCAGCAGCTTGCAAGAGATTTCGGAGCAGTTCTTC. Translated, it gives CASSLQEISEQFF.

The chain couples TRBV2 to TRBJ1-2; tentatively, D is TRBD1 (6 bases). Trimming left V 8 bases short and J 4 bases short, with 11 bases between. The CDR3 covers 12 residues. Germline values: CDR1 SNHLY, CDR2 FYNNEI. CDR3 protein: CASSTGAYGYTF. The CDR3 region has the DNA TGTGCCAGCTCGACAGGTGCCTATGGCTACACCTTC.

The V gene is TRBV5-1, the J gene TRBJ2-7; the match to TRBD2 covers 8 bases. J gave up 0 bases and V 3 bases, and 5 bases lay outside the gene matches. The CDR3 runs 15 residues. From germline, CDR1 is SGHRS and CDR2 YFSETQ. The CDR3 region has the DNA TGCGCCAGCAGCTCCAGCGGGGGCATCTCCTACGAGCAGTACTTC. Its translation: CASSSSGGISYEQYF.